Following are 29 T cell receptor beta chains from one sample sequenced in a study of OX40 agonist ivuxolimab in advanced cancers. TCRdb keeps only in-frame clones here, not all; method: immunoSEQ multiplex PCR. The sample has tens of thousands of clones, around 84% seen once. The material sequenced was CD4+ or CD8+ T cells sorted from blood, taken in a trial of the OX40 agonist ivuxolimab. The source is an adult with an advanced solid tumor such as melanoma, head and neck, liver or kidney cancer.

This chain joins TRBV18 and TRBJ2-7; TRBD1 agrees at 8 bases. Germline CDR1 KGHSH, CDR2 LQKENI. V lost 4 bases to trimming and J lost 3 bases; unmatched junction nucleotides: 8. The CDR3 sequence is 15 residues long. This chain's CDR3 is CASSRSGTGLYEQYF. The CDR3 DNA sequence: TGTGCCAGCTCACGTTCCGGGACAGGCCTCTACGAGCAGTACTTC.

This clone was found once. V and J are TRBV19 and TRBJ1-3; D remains unclear. The germline gives CDR1 LNHDA, CDR2 SQIVND (reference sequence). CDR3 size: 18 residues. V shed 2 bases and J shed 0 bases, with 17 bases lying between them. CDR3 amino acids: CASSITAAAGSSGNTIYF. CDR3 sequence (DNA): TGTGCCAGTAGTATAACAGCAGCAGCCGGGTCCTCTGGAAACACCATATATTTT.

The chain is built from TRBV11-1 and TRBJ2-7; D ambiguous. CDR3 size: 14 residues. Germline V gives CDR1 SGHAT, CDR2 FQDESV (reference sequence). The V and J ends lost 4 bases and 3 bases respectively, with 13 bases between them. The CDR3 sequence is CASSWTDRDYEQYF. DNA for the CDR3: TGTGCCAGCAGCTGGACGGATAGGGACTACGAGCAGTACTTC.

The chain combines TRBV1 with TRBJ1-2. TRBV1 is flagged as a pseudogene. CDR3 length equals 15 residues. DNA of the CDR3: TGCACCAGCAGCCTCCACACAGAGCGCAACTATGGCTACACCTTC. This gives the protein CTSSLHTERNYGYTF.

This CDR3 reads CASSQTLLRDRDNTEAFF. CDR3 in DNA: TGCGCCAGCAGCCAAACTCTCCTTAGGGACAGGGATAACACTGAAGCTTTCTTT. V usage is TRBV4-1 and J usage is TRBJ1-1, with 9 nucleotides matching TRBD1. V was clipped by 2 bases and J by 2 bases; unmatched bases: 12. The CDR3 contains 18 residues. Germline V lookup: CDR1 MGHRA, CDR2 YSYEKL.

The J gene is TRBJ1-1, the V gene TRBV4-2; D not resolved. CDR3 length: 15 residues. With 2 bases removed from V and 5 bases from J, the gap between germline ends came to 15 bases. CDR1 and CDR2 from the germline V gene are LGHNA and YNFKEQ. CDR3 DNA: TGTGCCAGCAGCCAAATAGGATCTTACGGGACTGAAGCTTTCTTT. This sequence encodes CASSQIGSYGTEAFF.

This chain uses TRBV4-2 with TRBJ1-2; 8 bases line up with TRBD1. The CDR3 loop spans 15 amino acids. Trimming cost V 5 bases and J 2 bases; bases outside gene matches: 7. Germline V gene sequence: CDR1 LGHNA, CDR2 YNFKEQ. The CDR3 sequence: CASSAQGQENYGYTF. CDR3 nucleotide sequence: TGTGCCAGCAGCGCTCAGGGACAGGAGAACTATGGCTACACCTTC.

The gene calls are TRBV19 and TRBJ2-7; TRBD1 agrees at 8 bases. The CDR3 spans 14 residues. With 4 bases clipped from V and 2 bases from J, the junction kept 4 bases outside the gene matches. Germline CDR1 reads LNHDA; CDR2 reads SQIVND (reference sequence). The CDR3 sequence: CASSTGQGPYEQYF. The CDR3 region has the DNA TGTGCCAGTAGTACTGGACAGGGTCCCTACGAGCAGTACTTC.

The CDR3, as DNA: TGTGCCAGCAGCTTAATAGTTGTCAATGAGCAGTTCTTC. This encodes CASSLIVVNEQFF. This chain joins TRBV5-4 and TRBJ2-1; D uncertain. This CDR3 has 13 amino acids. Looked up from germline, CDR1 is SGHNT and CDR2 is YYREEE (reference sequence). Between the trimmed V and J ends, which lost 2 bases and 6 bases, there was a span of 9 bases.

The chain links TRBV27 to TRBJ1-6; D call uncertain. Germline V gives CDR1 MNHEY, CDR2 SMNVEV (reference sequence). The CDR3 spans 14 residues. Between the trimmed V and J ends, which lost 6 bases and 5 bases, there was a span of 11 bases. CDR3 DNA sequence: TGTGCCAGCAGCCAGGAGCCTAATAATTCACCCCTCCACTTT. Translating it yields CASSQEPNNSPLHF.

The V gene is TRBV7-2, the J gene TRBJ1-2; 10 bases fit TRBD1. The germline CDR1 and CDR2 sequences are SGHTA and FQGNSA. Trimming removed 5 bases from V and 4 bases from J; junction bases left unmatched: 13. The CDR3 covers 17 residues. Written as DNA, the CDR3 is TGTGCCAGCAGCCCGCCCCGACAGGGGGCGCACGTCTATGGCTACACCTTC. It encodes CASSPPRQGAHVYGYTF.

V gene TRBV5-1 combines with J gene TRBJ1-4; D remains unclear. V dropped 0 bases and J dropped 4 bases, with 13 bases sitting between them. Germline-derived CDR1 and CDR2 are SGHRS and YFSETQ. The CDR3 spans 16 residues. CDR3 loop: CASSLGAGGSNEKLFF. In DNA form, the CDR3 reads TGCGCCAGCAGCTTGGGTGCCGGCGGGAGTAATGAAAAACTGTTTTTT.

The rearrangement joins TRBV5-4 to TRBJ2-7; tentatively, D is TRBD2 (6 bases). The CDR3 is 14 amino acids. Per germline, CDR1 SGHNT and CDR2 YYREEE (reference sequence). V gave up 0 bases and J gave up 6 bases, with 13 bases separating them. CDR3 residues: CASSLGGDQGEQYF. The CDR3 coding sequence is TGTGCCAGCAGCTTGGGGGGGGACCAAGGCGAGCAGTACTTC.

A few counts support this clone. J is TRBJ1-1 and V is TRBV2, with D unclear. V dropped 4 bases and J dropped 3 bases, with 9 bases sitting between them. Germline loops: CDR1 SNHLY, CDR2 FYNNEI. The length of the CDR3 is 13 residues. DNA for the CDR3: TGTGCCAGCAGTGTTCGGGAGGACACTGAAGCTTTCTTT. Translated, it gives CASSVREDTEAFF.

CDR3 nucleotide sequence: TGTGCCAGCAGTGAAGCTCCGGGAACTAACACTGAAGCTTTCTTT. Translated, it gives CASSEAPGTNTEAFF. This sequence joins TRBV2 and TRBJ1-1; no clear D gene. Germline lookup yields CDR1 SNHLY and CDR2 FYNNEI. The CDR3 covers 15 residues. Trimming cost V 0 bases and J 2 bases, with 10 bases left between them.

The chain uses TRBV28 and TRBJ1-4; weak D call: TRBD1 (5 bases). Trimming shortened V by 5 bases and J by 7 bases, and 14 bases separated the two germline ends. Germline CDR1 and CDR2: MDHEN and SYDVKM. The CDR3 spans 14 residues. The CDR3 DNA reads as TGTGCCAGCAGTGAATGGGGAGGGGCTGAAAAACTGTTTTTT. Its translation is CASSEWGGAEKLFF.

This sequence joins TRBV7-2 and TRBJ2-7; possibly TRBD1 for D (6 bases). CDR3 length equals 16 residues. CDR1 and CDR2 from the germline V gene are SGHTA and FQGNSA. Trimming removed 6 bases at V and 1 base at J, with 19 bases between. The CDR3 DNA reads as TGTGCCAGCAGTCGGGGAAGGACAGTGCTGTCCTACGAGCAGTACTTC. Encoded protein: CASSRGRTVLSYEQYF.

In this sample, this clone turned up once. The J gene is TRBJ2-5, the V gene TRBV15; D uncertain. Trimming removed 5 bases at V and 1 base at J, with 8 bases between. CDR1 and CDR2 (germline): LNHNV, YYDKDF (reference sequence). This CDR3 is built from 13 residues. In DNA form, the CDR3 reads TGTGCCACCAGCTCATATATCCAAGAGACCCAGTACTTC. Residues: CATSSYIQETQYF.

Only a few counts were recorded for this clone. In nucleotides, the CDR3 is TGCGCCAGCAGCTTGTTGGGGGTAACTGAAGCTTTCTTT. Its protein is CASSLLGVTEAFF. The chain recombines TRBV5-1 with TRBJ1-1; D is perhaps TRBD1 (5 bases). The CDR3 covers 13 residues. Trimming took off 1 base at V and 5 bases at J, with 9 bases between the two ends. Germline loops: CDR1 SGHRS, CDR2 YFSETQ.

This clone was detected only once. The gene calls are TRBV7-2 and TRBJ2-3; D is ambiguous. Per the germline V gene, CDR1 is SGHTA and CDR2 is FQGNSA. Trimming took 8 bases from V and 1 from J, leaving 16 bases between them. This CDR3 region has 15 residues. The CDR3 loop is CASLRLVGGTDTQYF. In nucleotides, the CDR3 is TGTGCCAGCCTACGTCTTGTTGGCGGCACAGATACGCAGTATTTT.

The table lists this clone with a count of one. The chain joins TRBV4-1 to TRBJ2-5; 8 bases are shared with TRBD2. The trim removed 8 bases at V and 5 bases at J, leaving 13 bases unmatched. The CDR3 is 15 amino acids. Germline loops: CDR1 MGHRA, CDR2 YSYEKL. The CDR3 DNA reads as TGCGCCAGCTCCCGGTGGCGGGGGGCCTGGGAGACCCAGTACTTC. Its protein product is CASSRWRGAWETQYF.

The count of this clone is one. The rearrangement links TRBV2 to TRBJ2-7; D remains ambiguous. The germline CDR1 and CDR2 sequences are SNHLY and FYNNEI. CDR3 length: 13 amino acids. Trimming removed 7 bases at V and 0 bases at J, with 10 bases between. The chain's CDR3 is CASTTADSYEQYF. CDR3 in DNA: TGTGCCAGCACTACAGCCGACTCCTACGAGCAGTACTTC.

This clone came up once. As DNA, the CDR3 is TGTGCCAGCTCACCACAGGGATATAGAAATGAAAAACTGTTTTTT. This codes for CASSPQGYRNEKLFF. The chain employs TRBV18 and TRBJ1-4; D unclear. The V and J ends lost 1 base and 5 bases respectively, with 11 bases between them. Germline values: CDR1 KGHSH, CDR2 LQKENI. This CDR3 comprises 15 residues.

This chain joins TRBV18 and TRBJ2-1; TRBD2 matches 11 bases. With 4 bases clipped from V and 5 bases from J, the junction kept 13 bases outside the gene matches. There are 18 residues in the CDR3. Germline-derived CDR1 and CDR2 are KGHSH and LQKENI. Here the CDR3 DNA reads TGTGCCAGCTCACTAATGACTAGCGGGATTAAGGGACACAATGAGCAGTTCTTC. Translation: CASSLMTSGIKGHNEQFF.

The chain links TRBV2 to TRBJ2-7; TRBD1 matches 9 bases. CDR3 length: 15 amino acids. Germline V lookup: CDR1 SNHLY, CDR2 FYNNEI. V lost 5 bases and J lost 0; bases outside the gene matches: 5. CDR3 residues: CASSKTGGSSYEQYF. The CDR3 DNA reads as TGTGCCAGCAGTAAGACAGGGGGTTCCTCCTACGAGCAGTACTTC. Combining the CDR3 with reference TRBV2 and TRBJ2-7 gives the whole variable domain EPEVTQTPSHQVTQMGQEVILRCVPISNHLYFYWYRQILGQKVEFLVSFYNNEISEKSEIFDDQFSVERPDGSNFTLKIRSTKLEDSAMYFCASSKTGGSSYEQYFGPGTRLTVT.

The gene calls are TRBV5-6 and TRBJ1-2; D possibly corresponds to TRBD1 (6 bases). Trimming left V 4 bases short and J 13 bases short, with 23 bases between. CDR1 and CDR2 (germline): SGHDT, YYEEEE. This CDR3 has 14 amino acids. In DNA form, the CDR3 reads TGTGCCAGCAGCAGCATCTTCCGGGACATTCTTTTCACCTTC. Protein: CASSSIFRDILFTF.

This chain joins TRBV27 and TRBJ2-7, with 7 positions matching TRBD2. The CDR3 has 10 amino acids. J lost 11 bases, V lost 3 bases, and 1 base had no gene match. Germline CDR1 is MNHEY and CDR2 is SMNVEV (reference sequence). CDR3 nucleotide sequence: TGTGCCAGCAGTTTGCTAGCGGAGTACTTC. Residues: CASSLLAEYF.

The V gene is TRBV7-9, the J gene TRBJ2-1; D might be TRBD1 (6 bases). This CDR3 region has 15 residues. Deletions cut 1 base from V and 2 bases from J, with 9 bases between. Per the germline V gene, CDR1 is SEHNR and CDR2 is FQNEAQ (reference sequence). The CDR3 sequence is CASSLDRVPYNEQFF. The DNA for the CDR3 is TGTGCCAGCAGCTTAGACAGGGTACCCTACAATGAGCAGTTCTTC. The whole variable domain, filled in from reference TRBV7-9 and TRBJ2-1, reads DTGVSQNPRHKITKRGQNVTFRCDPISEHNRLYWYRQTLGQGPEFLTYFQNEAQLEKSRLLSDRFSAERPKGSFSTLEIQRTEQGDSAMYLCASSLDRVPYNEQFFGPGTRLTVL.

The chain recombines TRBV7-2 with TRBJ1-1; TRBD1 aligns across 8 bases. Germline CDR1 and CDR2: SGHTA and FQGNSA. The CDR3 covers 15 residues. The trim removed 3 bases at V and 3 bases at J, leaving 6 bases unmatched. This chain's CDR3 is CASSLAGGEHTEAFF. The DNA of the CDR3 is TGTGCCAGCAGCTTGGCAGGGGGCGAGCACACTGAAGCTTTCTTT. Full variable domain (outside the CDR3, taken from reference TRBV7-2 and TRBJ1-1): GAGVSQSPSNKVTEKGKDVELRCDPISGHTALYWYRQSLGQGLEFLIYFQGNSAPDKSGLPSDRFSAERTGGSVSTLTIQRTQQEDSAVYLCASSLAGGEHTEAFFGQGTRLTVV.